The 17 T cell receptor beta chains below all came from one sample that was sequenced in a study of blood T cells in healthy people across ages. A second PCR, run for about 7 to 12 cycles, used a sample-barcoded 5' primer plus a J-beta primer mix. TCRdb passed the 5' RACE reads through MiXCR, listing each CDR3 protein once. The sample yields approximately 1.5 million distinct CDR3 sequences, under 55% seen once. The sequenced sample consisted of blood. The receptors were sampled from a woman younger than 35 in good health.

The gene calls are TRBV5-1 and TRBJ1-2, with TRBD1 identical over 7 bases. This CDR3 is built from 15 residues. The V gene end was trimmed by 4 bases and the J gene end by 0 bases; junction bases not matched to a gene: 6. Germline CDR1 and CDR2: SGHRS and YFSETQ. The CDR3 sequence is CASSKGQPTNYGYTF. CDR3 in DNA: TGCGCCAGCAGCAAGGGACAGCCCACTAACTATGGCTACACCTTC.

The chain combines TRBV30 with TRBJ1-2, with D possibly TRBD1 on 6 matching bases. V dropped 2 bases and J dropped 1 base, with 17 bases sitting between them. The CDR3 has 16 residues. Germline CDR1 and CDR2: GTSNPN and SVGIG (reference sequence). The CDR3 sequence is CAWSRGRGSGNYGYTF. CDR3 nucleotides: TGTGCCTGGAGTCGGGGCAGGGGAAGCGGTAACTATGGCTACACCTTC. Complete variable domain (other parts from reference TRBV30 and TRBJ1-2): SQTIHQWPATLVQPVGSPLSLECTVEGTSNPNLYWYRQAAGRGLQLLFYSVGIGQISSEVPQNLSASRPQDRQFILSSKKLLLSDSGFYLCAWSRGRGSGNYGYTFGSGTRLTVV.

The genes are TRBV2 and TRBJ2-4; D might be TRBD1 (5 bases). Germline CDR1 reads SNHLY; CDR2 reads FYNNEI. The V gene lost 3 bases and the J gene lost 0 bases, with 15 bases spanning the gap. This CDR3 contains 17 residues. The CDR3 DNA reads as TGTGCCAGCAGTGACTTTGGCAGGGCTATAGCCAAAAACATTCAGTACTTC. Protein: CASSDFGRAIAKNIQYF.

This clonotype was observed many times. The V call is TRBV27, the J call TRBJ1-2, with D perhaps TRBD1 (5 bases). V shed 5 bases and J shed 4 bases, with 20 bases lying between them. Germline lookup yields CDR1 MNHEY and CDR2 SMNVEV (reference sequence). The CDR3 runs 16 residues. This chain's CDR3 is CASSPRRGWTSYGYTF. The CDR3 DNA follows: TGTGCCAGCAGTCCTCGCCGAGGTTGGACAAGCTATGGCTACACCTTC.

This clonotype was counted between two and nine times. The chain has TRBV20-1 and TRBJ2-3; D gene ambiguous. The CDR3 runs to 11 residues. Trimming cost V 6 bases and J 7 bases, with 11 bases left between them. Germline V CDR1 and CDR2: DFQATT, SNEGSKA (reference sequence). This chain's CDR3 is CSARTANTQYF. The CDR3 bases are TGCAGTGCACGTACAGCTAATACGCAGTATTTT.

CDR3 loop: CATISGGYTF. The CDR3 region has the DNA TGTGCCACCATATCAGGGGGCTACACCTTC. The chain employs TRBV6-5 and TRBJ1-2, with a possible D match to TRBD1 (5 bases). This CDR3 is 10 amino acids long. The V end lost 10 bases, the J end lost 8 bases, and 11 bases lay between the germline ends. Germline CDR1 MNHEY, CDR2 SVGAGI.

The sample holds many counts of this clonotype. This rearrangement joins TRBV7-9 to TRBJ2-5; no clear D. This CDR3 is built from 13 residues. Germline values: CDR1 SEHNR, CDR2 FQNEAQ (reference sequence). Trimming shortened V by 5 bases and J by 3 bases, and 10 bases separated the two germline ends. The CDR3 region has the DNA TGTGCCAGCAGCCGTATACTCGAAGAGACCCAGTACTTC. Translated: CASSRILEETQYF.

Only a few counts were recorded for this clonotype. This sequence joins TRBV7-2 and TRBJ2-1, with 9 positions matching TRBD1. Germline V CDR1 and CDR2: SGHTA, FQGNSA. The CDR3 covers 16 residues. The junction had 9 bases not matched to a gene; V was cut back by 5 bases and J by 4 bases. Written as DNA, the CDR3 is TGTGCCAGCAGCCCCTTACAGGGGGCGCCGTACAATGAGCAGTTCTTC. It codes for CASSPLQGAPYNEQFF.

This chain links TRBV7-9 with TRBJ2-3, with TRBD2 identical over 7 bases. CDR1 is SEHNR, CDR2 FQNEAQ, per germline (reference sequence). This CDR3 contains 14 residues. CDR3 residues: CATPGRPFTDTQYF. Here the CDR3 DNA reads TGTGCTACACCCGGGAGGCCCTTCACAGATACGCAGTATTTT. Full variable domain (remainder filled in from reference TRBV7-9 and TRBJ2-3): DTGVSQNPRHKITKRGQNVTFRCDPISEHNRLYWYRQTLGQGPEFLTYFQNEAQLEKSRLLSDRFSAERPKGSFSTLEIQRTEQGDSAMYLCATPGRPFTDTQYFGPGTRLTVL.

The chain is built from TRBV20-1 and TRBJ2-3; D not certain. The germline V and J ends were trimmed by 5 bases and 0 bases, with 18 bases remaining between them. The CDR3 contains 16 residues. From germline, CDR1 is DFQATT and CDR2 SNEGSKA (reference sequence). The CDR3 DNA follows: TGCAGTGCTTCTCGCCTTGGGCAAGGGAGCACAGATACGCAGTATTTT. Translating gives CSASRLGQGSTDTQYF.

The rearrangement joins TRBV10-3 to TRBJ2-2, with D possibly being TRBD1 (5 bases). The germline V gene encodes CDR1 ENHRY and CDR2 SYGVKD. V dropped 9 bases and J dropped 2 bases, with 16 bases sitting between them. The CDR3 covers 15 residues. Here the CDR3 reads CAIQDPDLNTGELFF. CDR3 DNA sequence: TGTGCCATACAGGATCCAGACCTTAACACCGGGGAGCTGTTTTTT.

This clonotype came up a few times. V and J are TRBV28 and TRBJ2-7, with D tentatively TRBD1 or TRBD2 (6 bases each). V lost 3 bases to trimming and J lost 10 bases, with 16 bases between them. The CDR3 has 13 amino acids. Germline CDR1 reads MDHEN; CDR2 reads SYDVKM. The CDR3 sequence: CASSFGPTGAQYF. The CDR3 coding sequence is TGTGCCAGCAGTTTTGGACCGACGGGGGCCCAGTACTTC. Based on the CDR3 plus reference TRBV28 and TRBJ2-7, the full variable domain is DVKVTQSSRYLVKRTGEKVFLECVQDMDHENMFWYRQDPGLGLRLIYFSYDVKMKEKGDIPEGYSVSREKKERFSLILESASTNQTSMYLCASSFGPTGAQYFGPGTRLTVT.

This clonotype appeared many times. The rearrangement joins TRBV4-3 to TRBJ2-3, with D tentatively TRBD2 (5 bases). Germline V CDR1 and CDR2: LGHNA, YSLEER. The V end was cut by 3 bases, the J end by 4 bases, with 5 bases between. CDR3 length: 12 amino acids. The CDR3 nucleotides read TGCGCCAGCAGCCAGCGGGCAGATACGCAGTATTTT. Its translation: CASSQRADTQYF.

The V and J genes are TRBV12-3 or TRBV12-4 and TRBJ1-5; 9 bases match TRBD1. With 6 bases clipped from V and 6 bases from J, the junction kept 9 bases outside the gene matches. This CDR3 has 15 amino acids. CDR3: CASSTGTGSGQPQHF. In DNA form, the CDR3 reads TGTGCCAGCAGCACCGGGACAGGGTCAGGTCAGCCCCAGCATTTT.

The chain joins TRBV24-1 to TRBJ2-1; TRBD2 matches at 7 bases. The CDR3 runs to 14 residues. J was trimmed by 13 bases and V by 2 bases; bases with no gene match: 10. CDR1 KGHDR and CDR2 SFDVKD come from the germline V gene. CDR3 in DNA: TGTGCCACCAGTGATTCATCCCGACTAGCCCATCAGTTCTTC. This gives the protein CATSDSSRLAHQFF.

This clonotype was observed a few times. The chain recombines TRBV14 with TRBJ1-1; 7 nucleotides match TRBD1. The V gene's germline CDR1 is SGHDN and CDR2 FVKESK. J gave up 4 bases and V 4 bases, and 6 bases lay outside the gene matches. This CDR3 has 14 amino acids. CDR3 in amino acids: CASSPLTGTTEAFF. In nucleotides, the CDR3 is TGTGCCAGCAGCCCCCTGACAGGGACCACTGAAGCTTTCTTT.

CDR3 protein: CASSNPRTMPSYEQYF. The CDR3 DNA reads TGTGCCAGCAGCAATCCCCGGACGATGCCTTCCTACGAGCAGTACTTC. The chain is built from TRBV6-5 and TRBJ2-7, with D unclear. Deletions cut 6 bases from V and 1 base from J, with 19 bases between. Germline V gene sequence: CDR1 MNHEY, CDR2 SVGAGI. The CDR3 covers 16 residues.